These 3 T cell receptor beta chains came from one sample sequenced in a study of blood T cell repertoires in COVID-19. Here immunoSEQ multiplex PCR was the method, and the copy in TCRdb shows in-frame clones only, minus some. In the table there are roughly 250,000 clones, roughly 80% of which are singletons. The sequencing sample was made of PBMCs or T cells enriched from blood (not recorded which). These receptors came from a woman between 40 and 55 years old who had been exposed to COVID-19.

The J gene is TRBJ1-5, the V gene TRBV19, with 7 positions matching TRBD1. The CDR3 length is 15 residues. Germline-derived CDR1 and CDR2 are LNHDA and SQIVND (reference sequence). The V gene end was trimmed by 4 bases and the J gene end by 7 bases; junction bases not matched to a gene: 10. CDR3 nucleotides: TGTGCCAGTAGTACCTTAGGGCAGGGGGACCAGCCCCAGCATTTT. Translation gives CASSTLGQGDQPQHF.

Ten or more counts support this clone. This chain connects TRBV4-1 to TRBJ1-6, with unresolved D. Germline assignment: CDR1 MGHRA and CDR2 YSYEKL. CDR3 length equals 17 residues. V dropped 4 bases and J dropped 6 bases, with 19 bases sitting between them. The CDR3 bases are TGCGCCAGCAGCCCCCTCGCTCTTGGGCGGGCTAATTCACCCCTCCACTTT. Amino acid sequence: CASSPLALGRANSPLHF.

The DNA of the CDR3 is TGTGCCAGCAGCTTAGAACCAGGATCAGCTTTCTTT. Translated: CASSLEPGSAFF. The rearrangement uses TRBV7-2 and TRBJ1-1; D unclear. This CDR3 comprises 12 residues. Trimming cost V 1 base and J 10 bases, with 10 bases left between them. Germline assignment: CDR1 SGHTA and CDR2 FQGNSA.